The 13 T cell receptor beta chains below were found in one sample sequenced in a study of blood T cell repertoires in COVID-19. Produced via immunoSEQ multiplex PCR; TCRdb's table is partial and in-frame only. The repertoire holds about 230,000 clones, with approximately 87% as singletons. Sequenced: peripheral blood. The receptors derive from a woman in her 70s with active or convalescent COVID-19.

The chain links TRBV6-2 or TRBV6-3 to TRBJ1-4; D is perhaps TRBD1 (5 bases). V lost 5 bases, J lost 8 bases, and 18 bases lay in between. The CDR3 runs 15 residues. The germline CDR1 and CDR2 sequences are MNHEY and SVGEGT. This CDR3 is CASSPGHFDEEKLFF. DNA of the CDR3: TGTGCCAGCAGTCCAGGACACTTTGACGAGGAAAAACTGTTTTTT.

Remarks on this clone: The sample holds other DNA sequences that translate to the same CDR3. The chain links TRBV5-4 to TRBJ2-5; 14 bases line up with TRBD2. The germline gives CDR1 SGHNT, CDR2 YYREEE (reference sequence). The CDR3 is made up of 15 amino acids. V lost 5 bases to trimming and J lost 4 bases; unmatched junction nucleotides: 4. CDR3 residues: CASSAGLAGVETQYF. The DNA of the CDR3 is TGTGCCAGCAGTGCGGGACTAGCGGGAGTAGAGACCCAGTACTTC.

The rearrangement uses TRBV3-1 (or the pseudogene TRBV3-2) and TRBJ1-6, with D uncertain. V lost 1 base to trimming and J lost 7 bases, with 11 bases between them. This CDR3 has 15 amino acids. Germline CDR1 LGHDT, CDR2 YNNKEL (reference sequence). The CDR3: CASSQATGGNSPLHF. The CDR3 region has the DNA TGTGCCAGCAGCCAAGCAACCGGCGGCAATTCACCCCTCCACTTT.

The chain carries TRBV27 and TRBJ2-4, with 7 nucleotides matching TRBD1. The CDR3 consists of 14 residues. Germline assignment: CDR1 MNHEY and CDR2 SMNVEV (reference sequence). V shed 7 bases, J shed 7 bases, and the junction held 10 bases outside the gene matches. For the CDR3, the DNA is TGTGCCAGCATCCCACAGGGGTTGGGGAACATTCAGTACTTC. Amino acids: CASIPQGLGNIQYF.

The chain uses TRBV19 and TRBJ1-5, with TRBD1 as a possible D gene (5 bases). Per the germline V gene, CDR1 is LNHDA and CDR2 is SQIVND (reference sequence). V was trimmed by 1 base and J by 0 bases, leaving 16 bases between them. The CDR3 loop spans 18 amino acids. The CDR3 DNA reads as TGTGCCAGTAGTATAGCTACCGGAGGGGCTGATAGCAATCAGCCCCAGCATTTT. Translated: CASSIATGGADSNQPQHF.

The CDR3 bases are TGTGCCAGCAGTCCTATGAGCTCCTACAATGAGCAGTTCTTC. This sequence encodes CASSPMSSYNEQFF. This chain uses TRBV6-5 with TRBJ2-1; D call uncertain. Germline V gene sequence: CDR1 MNHEY, CDR2 SVGAGI. Trimming pared 5 bases from V and 0 bases from J, leaving 8 bases between. The CDR3 totals 14 residues.

This CDR3 reads CATSSSRAALYNEQFF. In DNA, the CDR3 is TGTGCCACCAGTTCTAGTAGAGCCGCCCTGTACAATGAGCAGTTCTTC. The V call is TRBV24-1, the J call TRBJ2-1; D ambiguous. The germline V and J ends were trimmed by 6 bases and 4 bases, with 18 bases remaining between them. There are 16 residues in the CDR3. Germline V CDR1 and CDR2: KGHDR, SFDVKD.

This chain joins TRBV7-3 and TRBJ2-3; 8 bases fit TRBD2. Germline V gene sequence: CDR1 SGHTA, CDR2 FQGTGA. The CDR3 contains 17 residues. With 5 bases clipped from V and 2 bases from J, the junction kept 12 bases outside the gene matches. CDR3 amino acids: CASSKTIAGRYTDTQYF. The CDR3 coding sequence is TGTGCCAGCAGCAAGACTATAGCGGGGCGTTACACAGATACGCAGTATTTT.

The V gene is TRBV19, the J gene TRBJ2-1, with unresolved D. V lost 3 bases and J lost 0, with 9 bases in between. The CDR3 runs to 15 residues. CDR1 is LNHDA, CDR2 SQIVND, per germline (reference sequence). The CDR3, as DNA: TGTGCCAGTAGTATCGACACAAGCTCCTACAATGAGCAGTTCTTC. Translation gives CASSIDTSSYNEQFF. Full variable domain (rest looked up from reference TRBV19 and TRBJ2-1): DGGITQSPKYLFRKEGQNVTLSCEQNLNHDAMYWYRQDPGQGLRLIYYSQIVNDFQKGDIAEGYSVSREKKESFPLTVTSAQKNPTAFYLCASSIDTSSYNEQFFGPGTRLTVL.

This chain links TRBV5-6 with TRBJ1-2, with D tentatively TRBD1 (5 bases). Trimming took off 1 base at V and 4 bases at J, with 8 bases between the two ends. Germline CDR1 SGHDT, CDR2 YYEEEE. The CDR3 is 13 amino acids. The CDR3 is CASSLRGSYGYTF. The CDR3 DNA reads TGTGCCAGCAGCTTGCGGGGGAGCTATGGCTACACCTTC.

The CDR3 spells CASSPEGSAGGITDTQYF. CDR3 nucleotide sequence: TGTGCCAGCTCACCCGAAGGGTCGGCGGGAGGGATCACAGATACGCAGTATTTT. The chain uses TRBV18 and TRBJ2-3, with 9 bases identical to TRBD2. Unmatched junction bases numbered 12, after V lost 3 bases and J lost 2 bases. CDR3 length: 18 amino acids. Germline V gene sequence: CDR1 KGHSH, CDR2 LQKENI. Together with reference TRBV18 and TRBJ2-3, the CDR3 gives the full variable domain: NAGVMQNPRHLVRRRGQEARLRCSPMKGHSHVYWYRQLPEEGLKFMVYLQKENIIDESGMPKERFSAEFPKEGPSILRIQQVVRGDSAAYFCASSPEGSAGGITDTQYFGPGTRLTVL.

The rearrangement links TRBV5-1 to TRBJ2-1, with 7 bases fitting TRBD1. The CDR3 spans 14 residues. Per germline, CDR1 SGHRS and CDR2 YFSETQ. The V segment lost 4 bases and the J segment 3 bases; nucleotides outside the gene matches: 4. The DNA of the CDR3 is TGCGCCAGCAGCAATGGGGACAGCTACAATGAGCAGTTCTTC. It codes for CASSNGDSYNEQFF.

The V and J genes are TRBV3-1 (or the pseudogene TRBV3-2) and TRBJ2-2; D not resolved. The CDR3 contains 15 residues. Germline lookup yields CDR1 LGHDT and CDR2 YNNKEL (reference sequence). The V and J ends lost 2 bases and 1 base respectively, with 8 bases between them. CDR3 sequence: CASSQNTGNTGELFF. CDR3 DNA sequence: TGTGCCAGCAGCCAAAACACGGGGAACACCGGGGAGCTGTTTTTT.